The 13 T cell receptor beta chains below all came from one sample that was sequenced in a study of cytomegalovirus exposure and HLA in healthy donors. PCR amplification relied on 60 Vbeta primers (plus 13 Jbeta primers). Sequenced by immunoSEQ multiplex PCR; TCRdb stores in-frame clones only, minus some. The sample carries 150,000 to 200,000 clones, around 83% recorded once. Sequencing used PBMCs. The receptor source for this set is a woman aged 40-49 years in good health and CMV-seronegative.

This CDR3 is CASSFGLGADTQYF. CDR3 sequence (DNA): TGTGCCAGTAGCTTCGGACTAGGCGCGGATACGCAGTATTTT. This rearrangement joins TRBV19 to TRBJ2-3; 7 bases line up with TRBD2. This CDR3 is built from 14 residues. Germline trimming cut 6 bases from V and 6 bases from J; bases unmatched to any gene: 9. CDR1 is LNHDA, CDR2 SQIVND, per germline (reference sequence).

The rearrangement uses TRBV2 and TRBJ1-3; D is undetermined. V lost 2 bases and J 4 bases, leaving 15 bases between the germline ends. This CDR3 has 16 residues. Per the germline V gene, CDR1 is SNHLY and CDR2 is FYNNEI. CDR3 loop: CASSEFDWVRGNTIYF. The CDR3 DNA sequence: TGTGCCAGCAGTGAATTTGACTGGGTACGCGGAAACACCATATATTTT.

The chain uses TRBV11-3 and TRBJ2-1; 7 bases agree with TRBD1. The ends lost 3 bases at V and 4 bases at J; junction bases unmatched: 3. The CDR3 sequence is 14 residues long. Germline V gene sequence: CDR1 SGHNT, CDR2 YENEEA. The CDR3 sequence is CASSFRQGYNEQFF. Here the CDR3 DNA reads TGTGCCAGCAGCTTTAGACAGGGATACAATGAGCAGTTCTTC.

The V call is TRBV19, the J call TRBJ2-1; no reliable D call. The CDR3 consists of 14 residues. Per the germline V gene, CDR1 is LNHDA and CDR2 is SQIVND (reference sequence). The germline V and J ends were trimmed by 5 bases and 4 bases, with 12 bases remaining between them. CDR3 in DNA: TGTGCCAGTAGTCCGTGGAGAGCATACAATGAGCAGTTCTTC. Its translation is CASSPWRAYNEQFF.

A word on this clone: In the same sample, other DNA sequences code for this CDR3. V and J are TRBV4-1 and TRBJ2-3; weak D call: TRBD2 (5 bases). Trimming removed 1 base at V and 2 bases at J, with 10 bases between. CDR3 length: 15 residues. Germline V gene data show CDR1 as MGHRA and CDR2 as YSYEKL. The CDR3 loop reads CASSQGQRDTDTQYF. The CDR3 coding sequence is TGCGCCAGCAGCCAAGGGCAACGGGACACAGATACGCAGTATTTT.

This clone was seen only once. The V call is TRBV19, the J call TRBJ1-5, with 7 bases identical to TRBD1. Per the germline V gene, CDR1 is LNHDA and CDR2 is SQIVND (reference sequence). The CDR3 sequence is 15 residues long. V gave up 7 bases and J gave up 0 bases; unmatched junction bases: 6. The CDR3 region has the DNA TGTGCCAGTAAACGACAGGGCGGTAGCAATCAGCCCCAGCATTTT. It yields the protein CASKRQGGSNQPQHF.

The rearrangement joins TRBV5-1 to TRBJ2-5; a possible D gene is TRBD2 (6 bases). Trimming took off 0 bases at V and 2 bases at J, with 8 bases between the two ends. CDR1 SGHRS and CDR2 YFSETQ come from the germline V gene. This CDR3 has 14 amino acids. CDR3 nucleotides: TGCGCCAGCAGCTTGGCGGGGGTACAAGAGACCCAGTACTTC. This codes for CASSLAGVQETQYF.

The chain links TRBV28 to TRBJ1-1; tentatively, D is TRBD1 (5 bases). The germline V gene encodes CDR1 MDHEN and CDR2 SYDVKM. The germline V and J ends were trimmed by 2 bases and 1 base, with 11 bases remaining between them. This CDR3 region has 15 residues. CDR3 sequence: CASSLPGLQNTEAFF. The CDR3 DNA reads TGTGCCAGCAGTTTACCGGGACTCCAGAACACTGAAGCTTTCTTT.

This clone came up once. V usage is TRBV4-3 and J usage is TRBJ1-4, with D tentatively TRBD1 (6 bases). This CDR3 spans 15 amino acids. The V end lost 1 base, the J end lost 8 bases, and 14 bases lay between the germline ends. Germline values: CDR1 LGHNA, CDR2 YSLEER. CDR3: CASSQGGTSFEKLFF. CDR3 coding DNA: TGCGCCAGCAGCCAAGGGGGGACATCGTTCGAAAAACTGTTTTTT.

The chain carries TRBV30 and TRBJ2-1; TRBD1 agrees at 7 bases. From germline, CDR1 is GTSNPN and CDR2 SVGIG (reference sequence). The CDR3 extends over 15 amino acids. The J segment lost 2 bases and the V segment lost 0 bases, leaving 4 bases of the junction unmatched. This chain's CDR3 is CAWSVNQGAYNEQFF. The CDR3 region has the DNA TGTGCCTGGAGTGTGAACCAGGGGGCCTACAATGAGCAGTTCTTC.

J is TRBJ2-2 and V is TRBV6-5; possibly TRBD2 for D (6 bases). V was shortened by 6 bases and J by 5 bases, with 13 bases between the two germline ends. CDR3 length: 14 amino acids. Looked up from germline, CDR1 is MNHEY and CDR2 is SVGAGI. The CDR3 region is CASRRTIRTGELFF. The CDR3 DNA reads TGTGCCAGCAGGAGGACTATCCGAACCGGGGAGCTGTTTTTT.

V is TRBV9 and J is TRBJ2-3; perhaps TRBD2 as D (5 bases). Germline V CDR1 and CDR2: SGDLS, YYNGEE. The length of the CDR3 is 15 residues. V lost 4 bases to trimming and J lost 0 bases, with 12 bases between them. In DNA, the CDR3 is TGTGCCAGCAGCCCAGGAGGTCTGAGCACAGATACGCAGTATTTT. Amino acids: CASSPGGLSTDTQYF.

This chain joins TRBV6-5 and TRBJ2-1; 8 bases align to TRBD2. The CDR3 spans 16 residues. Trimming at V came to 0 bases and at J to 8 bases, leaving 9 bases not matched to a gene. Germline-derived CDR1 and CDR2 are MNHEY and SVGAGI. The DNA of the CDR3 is TGTGCCAGCAGTTACTCCGGGCTGTCTAGCGGGTATGAGCAGTTCTTC. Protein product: CASSYSGLSSGYEQFF.